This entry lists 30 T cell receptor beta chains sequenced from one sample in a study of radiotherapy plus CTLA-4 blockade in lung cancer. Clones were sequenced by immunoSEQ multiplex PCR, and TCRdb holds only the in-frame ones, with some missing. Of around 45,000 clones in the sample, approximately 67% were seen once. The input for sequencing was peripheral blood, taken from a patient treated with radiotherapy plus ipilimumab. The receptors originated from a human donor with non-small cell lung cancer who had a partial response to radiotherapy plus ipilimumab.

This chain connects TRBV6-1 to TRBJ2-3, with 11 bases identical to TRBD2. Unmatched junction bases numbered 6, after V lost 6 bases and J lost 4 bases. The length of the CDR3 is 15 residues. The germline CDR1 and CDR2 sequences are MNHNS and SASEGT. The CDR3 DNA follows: TGTGCCAGCAGGGGTAGCGGGGGGGCCGCAGATACGCAGTATTTT. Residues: CASRGSGGAADTQYF.

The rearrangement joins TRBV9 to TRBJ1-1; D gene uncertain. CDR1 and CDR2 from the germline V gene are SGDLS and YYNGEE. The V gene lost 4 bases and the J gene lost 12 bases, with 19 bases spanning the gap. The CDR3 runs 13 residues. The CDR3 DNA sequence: TGTGCCAGCAGCCCAGACCTGCAGGTTCCCCCTTTCTTT. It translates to CASSPDLQVPPFF.

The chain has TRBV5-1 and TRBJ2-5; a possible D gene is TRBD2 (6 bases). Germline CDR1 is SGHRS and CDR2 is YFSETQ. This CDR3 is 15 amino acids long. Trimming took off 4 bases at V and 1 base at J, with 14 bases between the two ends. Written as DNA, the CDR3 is TGCGCCAGCAGCAAATCGAGCGGGTTCCAAGAGACCCAGTACTTC. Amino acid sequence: CASSKSSGFQETQYF.

DNA for the CDR3: TGTGCCAGCAGCCTCACTAGCGGGAGAGGTCATGAGCAGTTCTTC. It encodes CASSLTSGRGHEQFF. V and J are TRBV2 and TRBJ2-1; TRBD2 matches at 11 bases. In germline, CDR1 is SNHLY, CDR2 FYNNEI. V gave up 6 bases and J gave up 8 bases; unmatched junction bases: 9. CDR3 size: 15 residues.

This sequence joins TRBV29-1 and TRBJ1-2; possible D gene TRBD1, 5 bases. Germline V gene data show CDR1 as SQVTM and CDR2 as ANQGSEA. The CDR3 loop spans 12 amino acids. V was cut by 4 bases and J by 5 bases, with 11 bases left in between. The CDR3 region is CSVVLAGYGYTF. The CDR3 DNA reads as TGCAGCGTTGTTCTTGCAGGGTATGGCTACACCTTC.

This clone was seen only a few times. The CDR3 DNA is TGTGCCAGCGCCGACGGCGGGGTAGTCAAGCCCCAGCATTTT. Translating gives CASADGGVVKPQHF. V is TRBV5-8 and J is TRBJ1-5; no firm D call. This CDR3 region has 14 residues. Trimming pared 7 bases from V and 8 bases from J, leaving 19 bases between. In germline, CDR1 is SGHTS, CDR2 YDEGEE.

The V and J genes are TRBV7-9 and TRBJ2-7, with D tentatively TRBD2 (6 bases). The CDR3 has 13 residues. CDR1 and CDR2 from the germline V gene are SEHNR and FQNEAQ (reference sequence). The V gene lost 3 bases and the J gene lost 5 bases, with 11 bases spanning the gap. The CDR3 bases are TGTGCCAGCAGCTTCGGGAGATCGAACGAGCAGTACTTC. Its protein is CASSFGRSNEQYF.

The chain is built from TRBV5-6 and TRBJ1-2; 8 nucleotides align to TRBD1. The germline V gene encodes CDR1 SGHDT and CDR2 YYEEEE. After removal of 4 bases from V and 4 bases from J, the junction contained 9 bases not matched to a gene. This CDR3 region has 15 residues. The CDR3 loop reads CASSTSGQATYGYTF. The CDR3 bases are TGTGCCAGCAGCACCTCGGGACAGGCCACCTATGGCTACACCTTC.

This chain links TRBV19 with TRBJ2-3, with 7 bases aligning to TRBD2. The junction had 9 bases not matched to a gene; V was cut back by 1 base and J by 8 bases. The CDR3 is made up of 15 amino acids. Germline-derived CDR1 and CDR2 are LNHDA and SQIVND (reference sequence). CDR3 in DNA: TGTGCCAGTAGTATAGGAGGAGCGCCGGGGGGTACGCAGTATTTT. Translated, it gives CASSIGGAPGGTQYF.

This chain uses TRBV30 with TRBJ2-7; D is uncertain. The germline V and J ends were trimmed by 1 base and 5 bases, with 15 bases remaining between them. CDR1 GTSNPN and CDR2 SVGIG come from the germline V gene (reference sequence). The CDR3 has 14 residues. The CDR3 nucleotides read TGTGCCTGGAGTGGTTCTATGCCCACCAACGAGCAGTACTTC. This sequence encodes CAWSGSMPTNEQYF. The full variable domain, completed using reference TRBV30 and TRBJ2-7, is SQTIHQWPATLVQPVGSPLSLECTVEGTSNPNLYWYRQAAGRGLQLLFYSVGIGQISSEVPQNLSASRPQDRQFILSSKKLLLSDSGFYLCAWSGSMPTNEQYFGPGTRLTVT.

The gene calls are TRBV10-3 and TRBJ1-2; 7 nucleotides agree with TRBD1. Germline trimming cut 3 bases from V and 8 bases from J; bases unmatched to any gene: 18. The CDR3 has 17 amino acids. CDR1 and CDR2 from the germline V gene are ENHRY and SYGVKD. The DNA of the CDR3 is TGTGCCATCAGTGACTCAACAGGGGTTAGCCAGAGAAGAGGCTACACCTTC. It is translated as CAISDSTGVSQRRGYTF.

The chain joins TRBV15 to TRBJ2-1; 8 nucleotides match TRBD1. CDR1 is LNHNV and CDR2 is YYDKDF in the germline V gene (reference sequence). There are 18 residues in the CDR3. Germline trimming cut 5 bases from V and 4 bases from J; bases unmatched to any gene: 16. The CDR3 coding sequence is TGTGCCACCAGCTCACAGGGGGGAGGTCAGTCCCGTTACAATGAGCAGTTCTTC. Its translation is CATSSQGGGQSRYNEQFF.

CDR3 bases: TGTGCCAGCAAGGGACAGGGTTTATACAATGAGCAGTTCTTC. Protein product: CASKGQGLYNEQFF. The chain employs TRBV2 and TRBJ2-1, with TRBD1 matching over 9 bases. J was trimmed by 4 bases and V by 7 bases; bases with no gene match: 5. The germline CDR1 and CDR2 sequences are SNHLY and FYNNEI. The CDR3 length is 14 residues. Variable domain in full (rest from reference TRBV2 and TRBJ2-1): EPEVTQTPSHQVTQMGQEVILRCVPISNHLYFYWYRQILGQKVEFLVSFYNNEISEKSEIFDDQFSVERPDGSNFTLKIRSTKLEDSAMYFCASKGQGLYNEQFFGPGTRLTVL.

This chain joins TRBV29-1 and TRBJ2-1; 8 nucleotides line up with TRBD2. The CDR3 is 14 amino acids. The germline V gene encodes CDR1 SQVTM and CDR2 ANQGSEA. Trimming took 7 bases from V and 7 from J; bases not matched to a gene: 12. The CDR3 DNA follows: TGCAGCGGGGAATTACCGGGAGGGGAGAATGAGCAGTTCTTC. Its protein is CSGELPGGENEQFF.

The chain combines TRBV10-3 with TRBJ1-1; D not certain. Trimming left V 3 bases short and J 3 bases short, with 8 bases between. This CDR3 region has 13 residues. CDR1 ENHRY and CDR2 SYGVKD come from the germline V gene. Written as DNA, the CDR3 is TGTGCCATCAGTGATGGGGAGGACACTGAAGCTTTCTTT. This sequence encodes CAISDGEDTEAFF.

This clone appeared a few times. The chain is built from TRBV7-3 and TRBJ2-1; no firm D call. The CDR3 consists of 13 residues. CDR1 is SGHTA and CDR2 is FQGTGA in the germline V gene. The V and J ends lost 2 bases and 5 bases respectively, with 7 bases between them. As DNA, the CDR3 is TGTGCCAGCAGCTTAGGGCAGAACAATGAGCAGTTCTTC. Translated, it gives CASSLGQNNEQFF.

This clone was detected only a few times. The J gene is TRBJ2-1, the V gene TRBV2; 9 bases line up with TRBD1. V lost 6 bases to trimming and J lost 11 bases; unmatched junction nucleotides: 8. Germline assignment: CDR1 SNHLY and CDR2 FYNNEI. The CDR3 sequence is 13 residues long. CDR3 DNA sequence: TGTGCCAGCAGACCCGGGACAGGGATCAAGCAGTTCTTC. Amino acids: CASRPGTGIKQFF. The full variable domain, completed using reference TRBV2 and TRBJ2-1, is EPEVTQTPSHQVTQMGQEVILRCVPISNHLYFYWYRQILGQKVEFLVSFYNNEISEKSEIFDDQFSVERPDGSNFTLKIRSTKLEDSAMYFCASRPGTGIKQFFGPGTRLTVL.

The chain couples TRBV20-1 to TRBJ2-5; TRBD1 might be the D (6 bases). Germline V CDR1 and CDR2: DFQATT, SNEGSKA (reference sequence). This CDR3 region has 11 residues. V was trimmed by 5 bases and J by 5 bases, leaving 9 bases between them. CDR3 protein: CSAGTGETQYF. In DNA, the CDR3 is TGCAGTGCTGGAACAGGGGAGACCCAGTACTTC.

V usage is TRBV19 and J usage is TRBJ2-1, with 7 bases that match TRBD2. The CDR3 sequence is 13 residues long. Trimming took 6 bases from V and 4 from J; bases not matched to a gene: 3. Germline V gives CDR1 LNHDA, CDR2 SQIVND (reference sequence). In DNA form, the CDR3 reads TGTGCCAGTAGGCAGGGAGGGTACAATGAGCAGTTCTTC. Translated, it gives CASRQGGYNEQFF.

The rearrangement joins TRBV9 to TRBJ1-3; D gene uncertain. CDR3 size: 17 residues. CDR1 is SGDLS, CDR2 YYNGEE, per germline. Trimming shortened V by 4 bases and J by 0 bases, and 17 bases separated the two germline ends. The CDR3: CASSPSMGGISGNTIYF. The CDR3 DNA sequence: TGTGCCAGCAGCCCCTCAATGGGAGGGATCTCTGGAAACACCATATATTTT.

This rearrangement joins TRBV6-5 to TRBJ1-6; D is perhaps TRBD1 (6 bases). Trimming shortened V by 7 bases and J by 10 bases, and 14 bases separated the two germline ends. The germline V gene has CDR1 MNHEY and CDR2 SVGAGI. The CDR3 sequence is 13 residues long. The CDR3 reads CASKWDMGSPLHF. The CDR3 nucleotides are TGTGCCAGCAAGTGGGACATGGGCTCACCCCTCCACTTT.

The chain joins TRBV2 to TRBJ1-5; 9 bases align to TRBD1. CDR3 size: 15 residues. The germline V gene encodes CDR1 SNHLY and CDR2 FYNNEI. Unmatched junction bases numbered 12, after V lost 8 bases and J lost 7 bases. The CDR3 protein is CASGSGTGSRQPQHF. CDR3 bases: TGTGCCAGCGGATCCGGGACAGGGTCCAGGCAGCCCCAGCATTTT.

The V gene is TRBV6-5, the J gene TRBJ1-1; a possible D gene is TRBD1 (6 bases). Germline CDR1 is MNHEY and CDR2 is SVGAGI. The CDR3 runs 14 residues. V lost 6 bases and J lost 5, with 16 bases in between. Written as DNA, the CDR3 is TGTGCCAGCAGCCCCCTGGGGGGGCGGACTGAAGCTTTCTTT. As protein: CASSPLGGRTEAFF.

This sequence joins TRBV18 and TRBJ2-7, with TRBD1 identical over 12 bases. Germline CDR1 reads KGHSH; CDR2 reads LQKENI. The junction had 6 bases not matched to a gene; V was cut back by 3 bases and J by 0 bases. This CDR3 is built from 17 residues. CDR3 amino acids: CASSPRGDRGLSYEQYF. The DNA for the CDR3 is TGTGCCAGCTCACCTCGGGGGGACAGGGGGCTCTCCTACGAGCAGTACTTC.

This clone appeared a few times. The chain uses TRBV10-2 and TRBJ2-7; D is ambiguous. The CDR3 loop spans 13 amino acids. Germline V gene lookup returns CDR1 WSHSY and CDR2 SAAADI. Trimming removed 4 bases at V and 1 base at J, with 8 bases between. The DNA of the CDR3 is TGCGCCAGCAGTGGGGCTATTTCCTACGAGCAGTACTTC. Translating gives CASSGAISYEQYF.

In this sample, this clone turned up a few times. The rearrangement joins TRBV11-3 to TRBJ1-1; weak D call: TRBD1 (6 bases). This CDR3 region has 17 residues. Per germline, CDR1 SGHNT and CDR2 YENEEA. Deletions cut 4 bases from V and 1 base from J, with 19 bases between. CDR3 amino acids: CASSSKRGGRSNTEAFF. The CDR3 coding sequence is TGTGCCAGCAGCTCGAAGAGGGGGGGGAGATCGAACACTGAAGCTTTCTTT.

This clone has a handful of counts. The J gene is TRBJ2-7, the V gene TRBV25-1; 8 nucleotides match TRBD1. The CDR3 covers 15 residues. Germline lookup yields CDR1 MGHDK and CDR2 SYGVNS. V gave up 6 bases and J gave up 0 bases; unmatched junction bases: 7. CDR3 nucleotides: TGTGCCAGCAGCGAGACAGGGGTTCTCTCCTACGAGCAGTACTTC. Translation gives CASSETGVLSYEQYF.

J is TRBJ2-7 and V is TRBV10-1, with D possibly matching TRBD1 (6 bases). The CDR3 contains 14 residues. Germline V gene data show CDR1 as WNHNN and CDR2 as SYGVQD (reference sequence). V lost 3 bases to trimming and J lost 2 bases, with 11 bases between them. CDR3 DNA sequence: TGCGCCAGCAGTGACTCAGGGGCGCCCTACGAGCAGTACTTC. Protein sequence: CASSDSGAPYEQYF.

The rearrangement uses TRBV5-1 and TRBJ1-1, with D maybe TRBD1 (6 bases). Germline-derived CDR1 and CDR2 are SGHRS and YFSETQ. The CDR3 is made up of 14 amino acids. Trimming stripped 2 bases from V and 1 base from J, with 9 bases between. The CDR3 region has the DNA TGCGCCAGCAGCTTTCAGACAGGGAACACTGAAGCTTTCTTT. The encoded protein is CASSFQTGNTEAFF.

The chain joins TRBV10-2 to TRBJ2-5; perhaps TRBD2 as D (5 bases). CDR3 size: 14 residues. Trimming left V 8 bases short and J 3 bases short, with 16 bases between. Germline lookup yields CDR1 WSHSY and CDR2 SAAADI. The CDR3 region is CASGGVGMKETQYF. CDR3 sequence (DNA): TGCGCCAGCGGTGGGGTCGGGATGAAAGAGACCCAGTACTTC.